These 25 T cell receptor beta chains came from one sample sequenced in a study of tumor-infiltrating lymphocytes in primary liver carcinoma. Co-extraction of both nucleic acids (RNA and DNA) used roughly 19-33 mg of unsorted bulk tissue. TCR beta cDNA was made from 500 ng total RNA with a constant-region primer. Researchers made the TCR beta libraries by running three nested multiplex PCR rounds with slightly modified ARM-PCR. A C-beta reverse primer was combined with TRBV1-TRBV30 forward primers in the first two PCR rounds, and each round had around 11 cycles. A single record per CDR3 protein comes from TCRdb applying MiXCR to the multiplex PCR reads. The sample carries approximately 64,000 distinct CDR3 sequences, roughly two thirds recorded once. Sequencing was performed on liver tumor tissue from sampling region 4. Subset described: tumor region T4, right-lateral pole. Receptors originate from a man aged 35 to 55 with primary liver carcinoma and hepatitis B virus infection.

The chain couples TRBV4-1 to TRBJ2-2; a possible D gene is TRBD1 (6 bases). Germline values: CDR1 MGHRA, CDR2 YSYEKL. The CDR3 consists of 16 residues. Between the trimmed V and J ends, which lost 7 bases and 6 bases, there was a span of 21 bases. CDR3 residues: CASNDPDRGLAGELFF. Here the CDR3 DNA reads TGCGCCAGCAACGATCCGGACAGAGGGTTAGCCGGGGAGCTGTTTTTT.

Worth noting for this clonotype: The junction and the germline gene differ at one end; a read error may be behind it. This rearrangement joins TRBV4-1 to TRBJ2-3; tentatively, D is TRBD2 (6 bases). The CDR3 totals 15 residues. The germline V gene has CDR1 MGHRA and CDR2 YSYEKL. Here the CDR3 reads CVSRQEPSGTDTQYF. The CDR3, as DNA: TGCGTCAGCAGACAAGAGCCTAGCGGCACAGATACGCAGTATTTT.

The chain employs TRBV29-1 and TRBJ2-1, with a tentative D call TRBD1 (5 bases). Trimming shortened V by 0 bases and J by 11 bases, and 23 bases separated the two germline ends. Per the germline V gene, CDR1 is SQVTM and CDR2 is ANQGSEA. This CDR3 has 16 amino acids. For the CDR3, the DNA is TGCAGCGTTGAAGAAGCCCAGGACATGTTAATCGATAAGCAGTTCTTC. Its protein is CSVEEAQDMLIDKQFF.

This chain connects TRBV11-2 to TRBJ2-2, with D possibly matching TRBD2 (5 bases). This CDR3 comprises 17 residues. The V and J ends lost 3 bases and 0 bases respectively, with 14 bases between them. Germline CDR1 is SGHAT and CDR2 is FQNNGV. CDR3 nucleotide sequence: TGTGCCAGCAGCTTTGGACTGGGAGTGGCGAACACCGGGGAGCTGTTTTTT. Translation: CASSFGLGVANTGELFF.

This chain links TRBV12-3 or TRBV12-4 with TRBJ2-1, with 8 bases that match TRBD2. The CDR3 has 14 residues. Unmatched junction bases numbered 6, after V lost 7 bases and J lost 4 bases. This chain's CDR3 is CASMGVAGYNEQFF. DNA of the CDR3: TGTGCCAGCATGGGAGTAGCGGGGTACAATGAGCAGTTCTTC.

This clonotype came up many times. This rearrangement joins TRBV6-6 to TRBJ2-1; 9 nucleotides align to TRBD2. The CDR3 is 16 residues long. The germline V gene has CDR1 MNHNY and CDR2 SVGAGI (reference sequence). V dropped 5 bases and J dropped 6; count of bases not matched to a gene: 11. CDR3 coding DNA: TGTGCCAGCAGTCCGACCACAGCGGGAGGCGGCAATGAGCAGTTCTTC. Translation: CASSPTTAGGGNEQFF.

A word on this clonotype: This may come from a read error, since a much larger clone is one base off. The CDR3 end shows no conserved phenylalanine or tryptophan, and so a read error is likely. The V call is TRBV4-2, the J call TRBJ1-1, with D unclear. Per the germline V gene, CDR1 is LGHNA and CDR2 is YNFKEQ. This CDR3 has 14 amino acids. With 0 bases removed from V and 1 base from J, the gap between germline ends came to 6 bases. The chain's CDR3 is CASSQDRGNTEAFL. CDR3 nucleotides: TGTGCCAGCAGCCAAGATCGGGGGAACACTGAAGCTTTCCTT.

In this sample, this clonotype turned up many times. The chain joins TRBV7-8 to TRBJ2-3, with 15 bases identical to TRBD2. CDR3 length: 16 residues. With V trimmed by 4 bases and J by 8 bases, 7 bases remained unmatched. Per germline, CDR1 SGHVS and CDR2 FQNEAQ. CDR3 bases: TGTGCCAGCAGCTCCCCCGGGACTAGCGGGAGGAGTACGCAGTATTTT. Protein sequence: CASSSPGTSGRSTQYF.

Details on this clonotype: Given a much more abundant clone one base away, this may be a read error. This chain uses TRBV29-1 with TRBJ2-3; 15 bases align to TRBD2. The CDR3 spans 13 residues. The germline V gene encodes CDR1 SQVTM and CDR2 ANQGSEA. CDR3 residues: CNGGLAGGDTQYF. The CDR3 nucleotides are TGCAACGGTGGACTAGCGGGAGGGGATACGCAGTATTTT.

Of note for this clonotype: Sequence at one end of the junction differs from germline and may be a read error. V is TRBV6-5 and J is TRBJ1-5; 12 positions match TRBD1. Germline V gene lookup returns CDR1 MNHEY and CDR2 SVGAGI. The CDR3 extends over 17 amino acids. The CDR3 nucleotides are TGTGTCAGCAGCCCTGGGACAGGGGGCCGGTGCAATCAGCCCCAGCATTTT. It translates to CVSSPGTGGRCNQPQHF.

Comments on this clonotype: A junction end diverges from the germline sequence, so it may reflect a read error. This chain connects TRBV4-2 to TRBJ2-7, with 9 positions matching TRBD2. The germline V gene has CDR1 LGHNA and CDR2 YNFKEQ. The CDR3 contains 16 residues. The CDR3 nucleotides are TGTGCCAGCAACCAAGAGGCTAGCGGGGTTTCCTACAAGCAGTACTTC. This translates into CASNQEASGVSYKQYF.

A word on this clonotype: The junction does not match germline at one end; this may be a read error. The DNA for the CDR3 is TGCGTCAGCAGCCCCTCCCCAGGGGGGGTCTCCTACGAGCAGTACTTC. It specifies CVSSPSPGGVSYEQYF. J is TRBJ2-7 and V is TRBV4-1, with D perhaps TRBD1 or TRBD2 (7 bases each). Germline V gives CDR1 MGHRA, CDR2 YSYEKL. This CDR3 has 16 amino acids.

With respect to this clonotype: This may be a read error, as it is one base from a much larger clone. CDR3 protein: CATSWDREDYGYTF. As DNA, the CDR3 is TGTGCCACCAGTTGGGACAGGGAGGACTATGGCTACACCTTC. The V and J genes are TRBV28 and TRBJ1-2; the match to TRBD1 covers 9 bases. The CDR3 totals 14 residues. Germline V gene sequence: CDR1 MDHEN, CDR2 SYDVKM.

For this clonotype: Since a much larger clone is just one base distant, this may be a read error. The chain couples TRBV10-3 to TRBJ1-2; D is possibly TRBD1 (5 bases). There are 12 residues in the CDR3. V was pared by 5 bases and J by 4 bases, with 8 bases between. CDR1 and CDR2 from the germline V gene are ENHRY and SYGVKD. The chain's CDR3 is CAISSGGYGYTF. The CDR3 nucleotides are TGTGCCATCAGTAGCGGGGGCTATGGCTACACCTTC.

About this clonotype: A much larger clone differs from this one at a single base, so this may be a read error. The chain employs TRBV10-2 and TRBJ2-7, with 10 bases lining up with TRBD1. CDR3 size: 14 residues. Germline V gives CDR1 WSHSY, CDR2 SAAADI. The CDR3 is CTSSRDRGIDEQYF. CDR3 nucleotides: TGCACCAGCAGCCGGGACAGGGGTATCGACGAGCAGTACTTC.

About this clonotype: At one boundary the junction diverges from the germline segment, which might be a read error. The CDR3 spells CASSLGTSGKSCEQYF. In DNA, the CDR3 is TGTGCCAGCAGCTTAGGAACGAGCGGGAAGTCCTGCGAGCAGTACTTC. J is TRBJ2-7 and V is TRBV7-9, with 7 positions matching TRBD2. This CDR3 contains 16 residues. Per the germline V gene, CDR1 is SEHNR and CDR2 is FQNEAQ (reference sequence).

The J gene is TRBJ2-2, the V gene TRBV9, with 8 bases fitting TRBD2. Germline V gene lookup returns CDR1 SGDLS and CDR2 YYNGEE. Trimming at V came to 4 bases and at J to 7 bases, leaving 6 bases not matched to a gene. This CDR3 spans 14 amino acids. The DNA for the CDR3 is TGTGCCAGCAGCTCGGGACTAGATATCGGGGAGCTGTTTTTT. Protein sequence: CASSSGLDIGELFF. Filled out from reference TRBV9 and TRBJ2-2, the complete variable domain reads DSGVTQTPKHLITATGQRVTLRCSPRSGDLSVYWYQQSLDQGLQFLIQYYNGEERAKGNILERFSAQQFPDLHSELNLSSLELGDSALYFCASSSGLDIGELFFGEGSRLTVL.

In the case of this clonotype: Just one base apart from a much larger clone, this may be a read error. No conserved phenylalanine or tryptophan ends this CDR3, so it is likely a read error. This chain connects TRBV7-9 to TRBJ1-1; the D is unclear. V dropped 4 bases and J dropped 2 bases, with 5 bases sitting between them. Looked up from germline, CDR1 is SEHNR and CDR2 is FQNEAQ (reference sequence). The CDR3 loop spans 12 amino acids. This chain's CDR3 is CASSWDNTEAFI. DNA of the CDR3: TGTGCCAGCAGCTGGGATAACACTGAAGCTTTCATT.

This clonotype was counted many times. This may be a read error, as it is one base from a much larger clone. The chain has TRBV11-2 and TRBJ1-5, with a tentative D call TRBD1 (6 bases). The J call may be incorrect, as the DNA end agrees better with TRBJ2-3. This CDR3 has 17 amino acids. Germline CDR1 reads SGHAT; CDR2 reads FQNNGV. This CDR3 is CASSLVGVTGSNQPQYF. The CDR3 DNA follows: TGTGCCAGCAGCTTAGTAGGGGTAACAGGGAGCAATCAGCCCCAGTATTTT.

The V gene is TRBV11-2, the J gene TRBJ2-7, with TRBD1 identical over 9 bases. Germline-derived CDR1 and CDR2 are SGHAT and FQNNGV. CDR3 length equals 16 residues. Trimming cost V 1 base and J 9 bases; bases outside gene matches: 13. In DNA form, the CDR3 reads TGTGCCAGCAGCTTAGTACAGGGGGCCATACATAACGGGCAGTACTTC. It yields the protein CASSLVQGAIHNGQYF.

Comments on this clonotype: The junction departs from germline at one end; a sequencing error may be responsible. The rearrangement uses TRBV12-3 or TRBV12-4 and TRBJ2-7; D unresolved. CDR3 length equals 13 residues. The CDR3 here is CTSSLSSAYKQYF. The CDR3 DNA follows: TGTACCAGCAGTTTATCGAGCGCCTACAAGCAGTACTTC.

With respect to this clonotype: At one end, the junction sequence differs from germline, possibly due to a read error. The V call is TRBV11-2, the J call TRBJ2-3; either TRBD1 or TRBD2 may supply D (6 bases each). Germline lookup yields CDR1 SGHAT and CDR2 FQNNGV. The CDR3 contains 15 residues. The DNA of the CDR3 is TGTGCCAGCAGCCAGACAGGAGCGGGCACAGATACGCAGTGTTTT. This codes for CASSQTGAGTDTQCF.

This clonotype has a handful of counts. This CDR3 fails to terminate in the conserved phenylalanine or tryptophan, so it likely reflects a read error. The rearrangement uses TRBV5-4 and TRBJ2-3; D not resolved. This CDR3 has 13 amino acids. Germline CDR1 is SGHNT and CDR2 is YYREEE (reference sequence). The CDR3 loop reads CASSLAGEDTQYL. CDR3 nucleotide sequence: TGTGCCAGTAGCTTGGCTGGGGAAGATACGCAGTATTTG.

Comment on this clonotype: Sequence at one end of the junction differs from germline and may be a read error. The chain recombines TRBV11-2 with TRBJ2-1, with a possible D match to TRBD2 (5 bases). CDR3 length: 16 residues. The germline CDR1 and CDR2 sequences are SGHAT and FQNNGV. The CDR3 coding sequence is TGTGCCAGCAGCCCGTCGAGGGCAAGCGCATACAACGAGCAGTCCTTC. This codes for CASSPSRASAYNEQSF. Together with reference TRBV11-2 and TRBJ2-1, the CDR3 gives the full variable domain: EAGVAQSPRYKIIEKRQSVAFWCNPISGHATLYWYQQILGQGPKLLIQFQNNGVVDDSQLPKDRFSAERLKGVDSTLKIQPAKLEDSAVYLCASSPSRASAYNEQSFGPGTRLTVL.

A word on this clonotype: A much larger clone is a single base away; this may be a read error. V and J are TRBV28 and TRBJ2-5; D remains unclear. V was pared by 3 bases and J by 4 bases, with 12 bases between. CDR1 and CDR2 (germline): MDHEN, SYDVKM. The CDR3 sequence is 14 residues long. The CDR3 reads CASSLRGLGETQYF. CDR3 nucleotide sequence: TGTGCCAGCAGTTTGCGAGGCCTTGGAGAGACCCAGTACTTC.